This is a list of T cell receptor beta chains from one sample in a study of Graves' ophthalmopathy and Graves' hyperthyroidism. Via MiXCR, TCRdb re-called the multiplex PCR reads, giving one row per CDR3 protein. The data contain just over 600,000 distinct CDR3 sequences, 20% to 25% of them singletons. Input material: peripheral blood. These receptors were collected from a young woman with stable Graves' hyperthyroidism. Some clones in this sample may be carry-over from other donors' samples. Each CDR3 is given with its conserved first and last residue. D genes are given only for firm matches. Some rows have no size entry. The others give once, few or many, or a class for an expanded clone.

v_call,d_call,clone_size,j_call,cdr3_nt,cdr3_aa
TRBV10-1,NA,many,TRBJ2-5,TGCGCCAGCAGTCCCCGAGGGCAGGGGATGGAGACCCAGTACTTC,CASSPRGQGMETQYF
TRBV20-1,NA,NA,TRBJ1-5,TGCAGTGCTAGAAGGCGAGGGGGGAGCAATCAGCCCCAGCATTTT,CSARRRGGSNQPQHF
TRBV4-2,NA,NA,TRBJ2-7,TGTGCCAGCAGCCAAGGCGCTACAGGAATCTACGAGCAGTACTTC,CASSQGATGIYEQYF
TRBV29-1,TRBD1,few,TRBJ2-5,TGCAGCGTAGAGGACAGGACCTTCCAAGAGACCCAGTACTTC,CSVEDRTFQETQYF
TRBV11-2,NA,many,TRBJ2-6,TGTGCCAGCAGCCCAGTCTCTGGGGCCAACGTCCTGACTTTC,CASSPVSGANVLTF
TRBV10-1,TRBD1,many,TRBJ2-7,TGCGCCAGCAGTGTCAGGTCGGGACAGGGCACCTACGAGCAGTACTTC,CASSVRSGQGTYEQYF
TRBV27,TRBD2,few,TRBJ2-1,TGTGCCAGCAGTTCCCTGGCTAGCGGGGACAATGAGCAGTTCTTC,CASSSLASGDNEQFF
TRBV4-2,NA,NA,TRBJ2-7,TGTGCCAGCAGCCAACCGAGCGGGACAGAGAGAGGCGAGCAGTACTTC,CASSQPSGTERGEQYF
TRBV7-2,TRBD1,many,TRBJ2-7,TGTGCCAGCAGCGGACCAGGGGGCCACGAGCAGTACTTC,CASSGPGGHEQYF
TRBV30,NA,NA,TRBJ2-4,TGTGCCTGGAGACCGCCCGGGACGGGATCAAACATTCAGTACTTC,CAWRPPGTGSNIQYF
TRBV20-1,NA,many,TRBJ2-7,TGCAGTGCGGCCGAATTCTACGAGCAGTACTTC,CSAAEFYEQYF
TRBV11-2,NA,many,TRBJ2-7,TGTGCCAGCAGCTTAGTGGAGATCGGGGGCACGGACGACGAGCAGTACTTC,CASSLVEIGGTDDEQYF
TRBV6-5,TRBD1,NA,TRBJ2-7,TGTGCCAGCAGTTACGGCTTGGGACAGAGCAAGAACTACGAGCAGTACTTC,CASSYGLGQSKNYEQYF
TRBV28,NA,many,TRBJ2-2,TGTGCCAGCAGAGCCCAGTCCCCGGGAACCAACACCGGGGAGCTGTTTTTT,CASRAQSPGTNTGELFF
TRBV4-2,NA,many,TRBJ2-5,TGTGCCAGCAGCCAAGTAGCCACAGAGCAAGAGACCCAGTACTTC,CASSQVATEQETQYF
TRBV6-2/TRBV6-3,TRBD1,many,TRBJ1-2,TGTGCCAGCAGTCTTGACAGGGTGATTTATGGCTACACCTTC,CASSLDRVIYGYTF